This is a list of T cell receptor beta chains from one sample in a study of cytomegalovirus exposure and HLA in healthy donors. Some clones are missing from TCRdb's copy, which holds only in-frame ones; the method was immunoSEQ multiplex PCR. There are about 180,000 clones in the sample; less than 90% occur only once, and under 0.4% lies in the top ten. Input material: PBMCs. These receptors all stem from a boy aged 2 to 9 in good health and CMV-seronegative. Each CDR3 is given with its conserved first and last residue. The order of the fields is D gene, V gene, clone size, J gene, CDR3 protein, CDR3 DNA. A D gene is named only where the DNA matches it firmly. Where a row states a size, it is once, few, many or the class of an expanded clone; other rows omit it.

.	TRBV19	.	TRBJ1-4	CASMRAATNEKLFF	TGTGCCAGTATGCGGGCCGCAACTAATGAAAAACTGTTTTTT
TRBD2	TRBV14	once	TRBJ2-1	CASSQDRLAADREKQFF	TGTGCCAGCAGCCAAGATCGACTAGCGGCCGACAGGGAAAAGCAGTTCTTC
TRBD1	TRBV5-8	few	TRBJ1-4	CASSSRTGANEKLFF	TGTGCCAGCAGCTCCCGGACAGGAGCTAATGAAAAACTGTTTTTT
.	TRBV6-6	few	TRBJ2-6	CASRGTAGANVLTF	TGTGCCAGCCGCGGGACAGCTGGGGCCAACGTCCTGACTTTC
.	TRBV2	.	TRBJ1-6	CASSVEGPYNSPLHF	TGTGCCAGCAGTGTTGAGGGCCCCTATAATTCACCCCTCCACTTT
TRBD1	TRBV25-1	.	TRBJ1-4	CASSEPKTGSWEKLFF	TGTGCCAGCAGTGAGCCCAAGACAGGGTCGTGGGAAAAACTGTTTTTT
TRBD1	TRBV19	.	TRBJ1-5	CASNLGQGAGQPQHF	TGTGCCAGTAACCTCGGACAGGGGGCGGGTCAGCCCCAGCATTTT
TRBD2	TRBV29-1	.	TRBJ2-3	CSVPSTSGRPTDTQYF	TGCAGCGTTCCATCGACTAGCGGACGCCCCACAGATACGCAGTATTTT
TRBD2	TRBV5-6	.	TRBJ2-1	CASSLEGLAGQGEQFF	TGTGCCAGCAGCTTGGAGGGACTAGCGGGTCAAGGTGAGCAGTTCTTC
.	TRBV30	.	TRBJ1-1	CAWGHMNTEAFF	TGTGCCTGGGGACATATGAACACTGAAGCTTTCTTT
.	TRBV10-3	.	TRBJ1-3	CAIAGSSGNTIYF	TGTGCCATCGCGGGTAGCTCTGGAAACACCATATATTTT
.	TRBV18	once	TRBJ2-3	CASSPGSLSRGTDTQYF	TGTGCCAGCTCACCAGGGAGTTTAAGTCGGGGCACAGATACGCAGTATTTT
TRBD1	TRBV5-1	.	TRBJ2-1	CASSLGGTGQFF	TGCGCCAGCAGCTTGGGAGGGACAGGGCAGTTCTTC
TRBD2	TRBV7-6	.	TRBJ2-5	CASSLAAVLVAGETQYF	TGTGCCAGCAGCTTAGCCGCAGTTCTAGTAGCGGGAGAGACCCAGTACTTC
.	TRBV18	.	TRBJ2-1	CASSPTEGGIYNEQFF	TGTGCCAGCTCACCAACTGAGGGCGGAATCTACAATGAGCAGTTCTTC
.	TRBV28	.	TRBJ2-5	CASSSSGHEEETQYF	TGTGCCAGCAGTTCCTCCGGACACGAGGAAGAGACCCAGTACTTC
TRBD2	TRBV9	.	TRBJ2-2	CASSVRAGATGELFF	TGTGCCAGCAGCGTAAGAGCGGGAGCTACCGGGGAGCTGTTTTTT
TRBD1	TRBV5-1	.	TRBJ1-2	CASSFTGGSSYGYTF	TGCGCCAGCAGCTTCACAGGGGGCAGTAGCTATGGCTACACCTTC
.	TRBV19	.	TRBJ1-3	CASSMGQGGNTIYF	TGTGCCAGTAGTATGGGCCAGGGTGGAAACACCATATATTTT